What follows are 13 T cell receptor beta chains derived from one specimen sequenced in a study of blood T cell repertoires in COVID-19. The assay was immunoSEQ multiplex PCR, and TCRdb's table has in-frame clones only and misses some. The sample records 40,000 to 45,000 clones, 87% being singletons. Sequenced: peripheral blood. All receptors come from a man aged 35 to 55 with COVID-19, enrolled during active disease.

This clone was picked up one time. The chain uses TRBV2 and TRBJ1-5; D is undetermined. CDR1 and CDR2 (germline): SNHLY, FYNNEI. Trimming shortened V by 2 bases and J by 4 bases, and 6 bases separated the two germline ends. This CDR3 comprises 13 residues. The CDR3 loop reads CASSEKENQPQHF. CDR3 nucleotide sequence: TGTGCCAGCAGTGAAAAAGAGAATCAGCCCCAGCATTTT.

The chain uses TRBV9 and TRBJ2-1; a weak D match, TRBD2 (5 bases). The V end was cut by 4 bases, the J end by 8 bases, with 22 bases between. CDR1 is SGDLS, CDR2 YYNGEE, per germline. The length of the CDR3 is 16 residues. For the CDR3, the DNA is TGTGCCAGCAGCCCGAGGGCCGGAACATCTTACGATGAGCAGTTCTTC. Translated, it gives CASSPRAGTSYDEQFF.

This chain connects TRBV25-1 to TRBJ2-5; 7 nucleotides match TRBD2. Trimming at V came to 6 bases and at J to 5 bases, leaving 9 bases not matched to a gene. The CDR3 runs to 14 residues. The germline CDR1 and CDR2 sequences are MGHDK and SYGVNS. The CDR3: CASSPLAGEETQYF. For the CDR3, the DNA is TGTGCCAGCAGCCCTCTCGCGGGGGAGGAGACCCAGTACTTC.

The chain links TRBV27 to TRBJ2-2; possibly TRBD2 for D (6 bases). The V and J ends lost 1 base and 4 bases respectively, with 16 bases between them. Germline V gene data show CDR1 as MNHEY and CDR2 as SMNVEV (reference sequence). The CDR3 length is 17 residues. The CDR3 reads CASSLFASAGFTGELFF. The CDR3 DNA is TGTGCCAGCAGTTTATTTGCATCGGCGGGATTCACCGGGGAGCTGTTTTTT.

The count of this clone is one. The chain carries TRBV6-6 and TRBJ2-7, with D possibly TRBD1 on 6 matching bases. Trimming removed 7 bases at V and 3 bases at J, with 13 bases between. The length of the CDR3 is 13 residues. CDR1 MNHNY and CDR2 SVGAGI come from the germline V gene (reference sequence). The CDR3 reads CASTSTGYYEQYF. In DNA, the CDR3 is TGTGCCAGCACCTCTACAGGGTACTACGAGCAGTACTTC.

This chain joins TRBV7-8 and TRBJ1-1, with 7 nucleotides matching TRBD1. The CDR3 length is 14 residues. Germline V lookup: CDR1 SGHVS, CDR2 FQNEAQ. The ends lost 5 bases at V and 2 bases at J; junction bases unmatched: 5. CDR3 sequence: CASSQGTANTEAFF. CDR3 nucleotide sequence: TGTGCCAGCAGCCAAGGGACAGCAAACACTGAAGCTTTCTTT.

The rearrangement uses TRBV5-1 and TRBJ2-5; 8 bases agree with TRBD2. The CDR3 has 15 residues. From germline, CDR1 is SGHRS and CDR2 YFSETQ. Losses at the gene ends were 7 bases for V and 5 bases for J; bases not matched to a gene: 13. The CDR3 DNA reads TGCGCCAGCGCCCCCGTAGCGGGGTCCCGGGAGACCCAGTACTTC. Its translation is CASAPVAGSRETQYF.

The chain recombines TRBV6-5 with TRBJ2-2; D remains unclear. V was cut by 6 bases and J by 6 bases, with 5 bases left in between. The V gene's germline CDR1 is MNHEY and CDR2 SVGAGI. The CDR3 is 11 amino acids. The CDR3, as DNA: TGTGCCAGCAGAGAGTCCGGGGAGCTGTTTTTT. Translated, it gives CASRESGELFF.

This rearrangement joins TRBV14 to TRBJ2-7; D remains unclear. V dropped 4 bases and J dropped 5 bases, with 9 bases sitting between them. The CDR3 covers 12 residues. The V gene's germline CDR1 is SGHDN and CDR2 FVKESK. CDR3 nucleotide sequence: TGTGCCAGCAGCCTTACGCGTAACGAGCAGTACTTC. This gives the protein CASSLTRNEQYF.

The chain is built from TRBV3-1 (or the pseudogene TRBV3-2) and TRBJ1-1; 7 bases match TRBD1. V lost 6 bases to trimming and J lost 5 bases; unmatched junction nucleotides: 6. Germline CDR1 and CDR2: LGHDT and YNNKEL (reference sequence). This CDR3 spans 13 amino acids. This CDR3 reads CASSLTGVTEAFF. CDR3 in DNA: TGTGCCAGCAGTCTTACAGGGGTTACTGAAGCTTTCTTT.

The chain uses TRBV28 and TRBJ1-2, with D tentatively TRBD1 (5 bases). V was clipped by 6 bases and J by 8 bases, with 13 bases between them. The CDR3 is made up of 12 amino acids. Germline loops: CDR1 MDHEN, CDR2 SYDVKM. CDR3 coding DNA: TGTGCCAGCAGCTTGCGGGGGGGAGGCTACACCTTC. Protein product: CASSLRGGGYTF.

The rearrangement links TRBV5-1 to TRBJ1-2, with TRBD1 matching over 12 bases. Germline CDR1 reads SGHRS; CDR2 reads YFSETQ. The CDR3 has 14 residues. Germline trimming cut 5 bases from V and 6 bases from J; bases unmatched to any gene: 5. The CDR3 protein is CASRNRDRGHGYTF. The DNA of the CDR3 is TGCGCCAGCAGAAACCGGGACAGGGGGCATGGCTACACCTTC.

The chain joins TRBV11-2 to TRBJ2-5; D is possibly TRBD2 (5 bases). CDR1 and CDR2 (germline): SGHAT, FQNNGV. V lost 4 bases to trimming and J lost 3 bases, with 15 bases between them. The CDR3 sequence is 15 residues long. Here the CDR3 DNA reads TGTGCCAGCAGCTCCTTTTCGGTGAGGGAAGAGACCCAGTACTTC. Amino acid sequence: CASSSFSVREETQYF.